This T cell receptor beta chain was recovered during a study of blood T cell repertoires in COVID-19. Sequenced by immunoSEQ multiplex PCR; TCRdb stores in-frame clones only, minus some. The sample yields some 180,000 clones, roughly 79% seen once. The CDR3 contains 20 residues. Trimming at V came to 4 bases and at J to 3 bases, leaving 12 bases not matched to a gene. Germline loops: CDR1 LGHNA, CDR2 YNFKEQ. Sequencing used peripheral blood. V is TRBV4-2 and J is TRBJ2-1; 16 nucleotides match TRBD2. The origin of this receptor is a woman between 40 and 55 years old with COVID-19, enrolled during active disease. CDR3 DNA: TGTGCCAGCAGCCGCCACGGGACTAGCGGGAGGGCTTCCTACTACAATGAGCAGTTCTTC. Translated: CASSRHGTSGRASYYNEQFF.